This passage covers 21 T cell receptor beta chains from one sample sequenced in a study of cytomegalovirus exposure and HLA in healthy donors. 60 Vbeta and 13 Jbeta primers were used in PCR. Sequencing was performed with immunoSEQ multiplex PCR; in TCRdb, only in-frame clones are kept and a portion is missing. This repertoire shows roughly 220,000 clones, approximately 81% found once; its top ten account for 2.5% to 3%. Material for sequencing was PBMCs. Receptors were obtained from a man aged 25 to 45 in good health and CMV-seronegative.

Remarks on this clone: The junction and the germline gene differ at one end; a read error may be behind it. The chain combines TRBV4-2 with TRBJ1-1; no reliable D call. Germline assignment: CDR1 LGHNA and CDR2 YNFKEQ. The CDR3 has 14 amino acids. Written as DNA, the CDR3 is TGTGCCAGCAGCCAAGATATCGGAACAGAACCCGGTATCTTT. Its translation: CASSQDIGTEPGIF.

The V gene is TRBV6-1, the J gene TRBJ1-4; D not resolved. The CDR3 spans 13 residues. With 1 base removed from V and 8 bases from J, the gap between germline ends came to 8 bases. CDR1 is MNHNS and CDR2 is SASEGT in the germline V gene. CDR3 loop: CASSEVPGEKLFF. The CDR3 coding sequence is TGTGCCAGCAGTGAAGTCCCGGGGGAAAAACTGTTTTTT.

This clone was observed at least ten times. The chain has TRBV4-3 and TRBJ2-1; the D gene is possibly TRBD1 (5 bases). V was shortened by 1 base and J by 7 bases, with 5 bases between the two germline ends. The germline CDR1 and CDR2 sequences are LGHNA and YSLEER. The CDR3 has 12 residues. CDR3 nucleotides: TGCGCCAGCAGCCAAGCAGGGAATGAGCAGTTCTTC. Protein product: CASSQAGNEQFF.

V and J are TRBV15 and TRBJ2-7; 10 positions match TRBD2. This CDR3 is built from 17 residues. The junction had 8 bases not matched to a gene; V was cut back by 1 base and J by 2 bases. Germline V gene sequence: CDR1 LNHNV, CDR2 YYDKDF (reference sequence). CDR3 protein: CATSRVGSGGTTYEQYF. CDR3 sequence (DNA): TGTGCCACCAGCAGAGTCGGTAGCGGGGGGACCACCTACGAGCAGTACTTC.

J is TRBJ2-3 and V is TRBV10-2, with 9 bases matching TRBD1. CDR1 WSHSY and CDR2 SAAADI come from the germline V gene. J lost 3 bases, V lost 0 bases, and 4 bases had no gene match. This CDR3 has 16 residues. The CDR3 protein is CASSESNGQGTDTQYF. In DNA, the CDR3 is TGCGCCAGCAGTGAGTCGAACGGACAGGGGACAGATACGCAGTATTTT.

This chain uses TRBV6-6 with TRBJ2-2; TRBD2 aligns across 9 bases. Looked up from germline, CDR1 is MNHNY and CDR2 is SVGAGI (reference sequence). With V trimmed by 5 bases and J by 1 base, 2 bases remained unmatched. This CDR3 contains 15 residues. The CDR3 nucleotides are TGTGCCAGCAGTCAGACTAGCGGGAACACCGGGGAGCTGTTTTTT. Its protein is CASSQTSGNTGELFF.

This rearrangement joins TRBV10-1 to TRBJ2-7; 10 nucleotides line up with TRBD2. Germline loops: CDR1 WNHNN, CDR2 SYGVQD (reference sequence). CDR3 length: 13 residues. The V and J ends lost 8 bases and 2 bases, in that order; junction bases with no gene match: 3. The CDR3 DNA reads TGCGCCAGCGGCCTAGCGGGGGCCTACGAGCAGTACTTC. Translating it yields CASGLAGAYEQYF.

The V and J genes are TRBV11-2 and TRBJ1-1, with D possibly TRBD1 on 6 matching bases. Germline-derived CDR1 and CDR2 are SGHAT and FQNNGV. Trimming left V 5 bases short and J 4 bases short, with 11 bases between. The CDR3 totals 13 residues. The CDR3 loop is CASSPGATTEAFF. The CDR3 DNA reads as TGTGCCAGCAGCCCAGGGGCTACCACTGAAGCTTTCTTT.

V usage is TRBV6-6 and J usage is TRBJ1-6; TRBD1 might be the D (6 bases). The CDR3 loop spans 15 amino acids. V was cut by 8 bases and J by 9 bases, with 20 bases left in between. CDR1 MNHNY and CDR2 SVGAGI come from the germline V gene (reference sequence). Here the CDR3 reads CASVEGVFFGSPLHF. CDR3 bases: TGTGCCAGCGTAGAGGGGGTATTCTTTGGTTCACCCCTCCACTTT.

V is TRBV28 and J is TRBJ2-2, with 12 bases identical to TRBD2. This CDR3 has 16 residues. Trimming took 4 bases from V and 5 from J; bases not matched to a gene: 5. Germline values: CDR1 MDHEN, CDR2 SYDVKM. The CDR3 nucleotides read TGTGCCAGCAGTTCCCTAGCGGGGGGGCGTACCGGGGAGCTGTTTTTT. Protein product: CASSSLAGGRTGELFF.

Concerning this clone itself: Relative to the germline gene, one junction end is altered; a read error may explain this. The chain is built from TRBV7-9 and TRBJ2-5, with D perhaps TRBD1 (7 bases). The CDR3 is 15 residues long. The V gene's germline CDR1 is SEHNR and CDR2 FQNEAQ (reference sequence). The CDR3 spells CTSREAGQPTETQYF. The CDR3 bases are TGTACCAGCAGGGAGGCGGGACAGCCAACGGAGACCCAGTACTTC.

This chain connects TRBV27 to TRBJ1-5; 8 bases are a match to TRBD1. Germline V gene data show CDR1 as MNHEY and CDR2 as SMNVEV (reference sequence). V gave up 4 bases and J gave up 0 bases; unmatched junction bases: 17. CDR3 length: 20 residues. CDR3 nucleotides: TGTGCCAGCAGTTCCTCTGGACAGGGCCTTCGGATATATAGCAATCAGCCCCAGCATTTT. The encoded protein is CASSSSGQGLRIYSNQPQHF.

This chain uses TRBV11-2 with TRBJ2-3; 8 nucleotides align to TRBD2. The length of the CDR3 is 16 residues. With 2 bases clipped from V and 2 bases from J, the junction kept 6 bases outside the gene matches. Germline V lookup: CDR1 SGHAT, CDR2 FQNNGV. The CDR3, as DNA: TGTGCCAGCAGCTTAAGAGCGGGGGCCTACACAGATACGCAGTATTTT. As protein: CASSLRAGAYTDTQYF.

The CDR3 region has the DNA TGTGCCAGCAGCCAGACAGGGAACACCGGGGAGCTGTTTTTT. Protein sequence: CASSQTGNTGELFF. This chain uses TRBV28 with TRBJ2-2, with TRBD1 as a possible D gene (6 bases). V was shortened by 6 bases and J by 1 base, with 9 bases between the two germline ends. Looked up from germline, CDR1 is MDHEN and CDR2 is SYDVKM. The CDR3 contains 14 residues.

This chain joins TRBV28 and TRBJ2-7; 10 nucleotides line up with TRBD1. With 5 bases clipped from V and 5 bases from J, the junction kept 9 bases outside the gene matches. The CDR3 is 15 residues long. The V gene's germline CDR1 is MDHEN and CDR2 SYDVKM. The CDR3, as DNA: TGTGCCAGCAGTGTCACCGGGACAGGGGCCCACGAGCAGTACTTC. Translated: CASSVTGTGAHEQYF.

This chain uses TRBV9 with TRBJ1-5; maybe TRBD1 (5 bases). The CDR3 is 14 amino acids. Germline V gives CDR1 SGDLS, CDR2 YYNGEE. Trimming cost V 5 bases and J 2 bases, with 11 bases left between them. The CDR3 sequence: CASSTGSRNQPQHF. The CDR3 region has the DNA TGTGCCAGCAGTACAGGCTCCCGCAATCAGCCCCAGCATTTT.

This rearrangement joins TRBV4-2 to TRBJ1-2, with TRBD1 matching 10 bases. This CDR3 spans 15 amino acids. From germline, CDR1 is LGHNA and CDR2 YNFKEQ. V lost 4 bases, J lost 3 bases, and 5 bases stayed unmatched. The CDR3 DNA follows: TGTGCCAGCAGCCGGACAGGGGGGAGAGACTATGGCTACACCTTC. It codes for CASSRTGGRDYGYTF.

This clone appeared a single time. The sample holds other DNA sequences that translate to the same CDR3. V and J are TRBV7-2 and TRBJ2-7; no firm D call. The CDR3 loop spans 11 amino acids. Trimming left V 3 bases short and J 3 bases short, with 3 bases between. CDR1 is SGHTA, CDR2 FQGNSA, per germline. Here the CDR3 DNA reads TGTGCCAGCAGCTTTCGCTACGAGCAGTACTTC. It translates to CASSFRYEQYF.

The CDR3: CASGDGYTF. For the CDR3, the DNA is TGTGCCAGTGGAGATGGCTACACCTTC. The chain links TRBV6-1 to TRBJ1-2; D is unclear. The CDR3 contains 9 residues. Per germline, CDR1 MNHNS and CDR2 SASEGT. Deletions cut 9 bases from V and 6 bases from J, with 5 bases between.

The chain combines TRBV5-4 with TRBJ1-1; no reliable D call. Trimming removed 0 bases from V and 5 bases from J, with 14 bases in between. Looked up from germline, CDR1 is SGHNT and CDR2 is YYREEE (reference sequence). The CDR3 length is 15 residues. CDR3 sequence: CASSLAGGRETEAFF. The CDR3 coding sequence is TGTGCCAGCAGCTTGGCCGGAGGGAGGGAGACTGAAGCTTTCTTT.

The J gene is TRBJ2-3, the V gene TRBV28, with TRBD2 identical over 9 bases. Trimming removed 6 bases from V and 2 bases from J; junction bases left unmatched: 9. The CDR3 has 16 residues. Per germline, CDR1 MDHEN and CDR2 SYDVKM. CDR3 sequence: CASSPVAGDPTDTQYF. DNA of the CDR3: TGTGCCAGCAGCCCCGTAGCGGGGGACCCCACAGATACGCAGTATTTT.